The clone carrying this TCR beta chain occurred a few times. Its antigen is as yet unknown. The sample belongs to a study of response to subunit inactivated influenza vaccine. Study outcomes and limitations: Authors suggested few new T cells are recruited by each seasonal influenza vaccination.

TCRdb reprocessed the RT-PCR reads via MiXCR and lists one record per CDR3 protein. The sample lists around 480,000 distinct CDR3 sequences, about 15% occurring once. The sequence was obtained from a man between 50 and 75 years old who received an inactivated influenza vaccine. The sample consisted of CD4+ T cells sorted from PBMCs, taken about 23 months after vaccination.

The CDR3 protein is CAWSPDRVGQPQHF. Written as DNA, the CDR3 is TGTGCCTGGAGCCCCGACAGGGTTGGACAGCCCCAGCATTTT. The chain links TRBV30 to TRBJ1-5; TRBD1 matches 7 bases. Germline V gene data show CDR1 as GTSNPN and CDR2 as SVGIG (reference sequence). With 3 bases clipped from V and 7 bases from J, the junction kept 9 bases outside the gene matches. The CDR3 covers 14 residues.